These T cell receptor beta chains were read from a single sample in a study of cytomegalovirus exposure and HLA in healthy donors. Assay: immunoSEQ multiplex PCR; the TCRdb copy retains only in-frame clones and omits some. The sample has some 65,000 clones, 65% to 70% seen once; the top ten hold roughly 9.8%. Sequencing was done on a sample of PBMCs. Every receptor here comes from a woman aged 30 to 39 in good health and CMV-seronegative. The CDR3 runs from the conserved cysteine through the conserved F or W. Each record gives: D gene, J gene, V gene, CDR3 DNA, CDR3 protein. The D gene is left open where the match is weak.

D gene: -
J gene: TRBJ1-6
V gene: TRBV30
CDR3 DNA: TGTGCCTGGTCGAGGGATAATTCACCCCTCCACTTT
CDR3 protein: CAWSRDNSPLHF

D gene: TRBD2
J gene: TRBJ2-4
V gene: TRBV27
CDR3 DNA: TGTGCCAGCAGTTTATCGGGCGGGGGGGTGAAAAACATTCAGTACTTC
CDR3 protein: CASSLSGGGVKNIQYF

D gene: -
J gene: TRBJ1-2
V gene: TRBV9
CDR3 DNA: TGTGCCAGCAGCGCGCCCATCGCGGGCCCCACTAATAACTATGGCTACACCTTC
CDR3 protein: CASSAPIAGPTNNYGYTF

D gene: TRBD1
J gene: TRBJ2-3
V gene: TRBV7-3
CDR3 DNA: TGTGCCAGCAGCTTAAGTCCTCGGGACAGGGAGGCAGATACGCAGTATTTT
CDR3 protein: CASSLSPRDREADTQYF

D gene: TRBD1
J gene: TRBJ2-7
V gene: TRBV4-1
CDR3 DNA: TGCGCCAGCAGCCTCGGGACAGGGGGTACCTACGAGCAGTACTTC
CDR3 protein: CASSLGTGGTYEQYF

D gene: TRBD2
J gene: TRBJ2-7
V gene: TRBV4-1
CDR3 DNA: TGCGCCAGCAGCCAAGGTAGCGGGGGTATTCACGAGCAGTACTTC
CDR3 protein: CASSQGSGGIHEQYF

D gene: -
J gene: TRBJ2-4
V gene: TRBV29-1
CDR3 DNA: TGCAGCGTTGAAGCCCGGCCCGGGAACATTCAGTACTTC
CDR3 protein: CSVEARPGNIQYF

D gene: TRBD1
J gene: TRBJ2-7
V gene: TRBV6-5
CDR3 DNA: TGTGCCAGCAGTCAGACAGGGTTAGGACCCTACGAGCAGTACTTC
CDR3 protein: CASSQTGLGPYEQYF

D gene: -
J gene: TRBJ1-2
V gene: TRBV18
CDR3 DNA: TGTGCCAGCTCACCAGACGGTAGGGGGGGCGCGTCTCCTTATGGCTACACCTTC
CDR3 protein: CASSPDGRGGASPYGYTF

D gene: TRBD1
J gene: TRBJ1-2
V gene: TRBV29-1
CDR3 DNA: TGCAGCGTTGAAGTACAGGGGGTCGGCTACACCTTC
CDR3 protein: CSVEVQGVGYTF

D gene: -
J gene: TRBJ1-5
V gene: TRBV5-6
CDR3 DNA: TGTGCCAGCAGCCCAGGGTCCAATCAGCCCCAGCATTTT
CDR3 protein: CASSPGSNQPQHF

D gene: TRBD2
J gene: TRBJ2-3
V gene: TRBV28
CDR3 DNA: TGTGCCAGCAGTTTATCCAGCGGGGGTCTAACAGATACGCAGTATTTT
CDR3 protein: CASSLSSGGLTDTQYF